This T cell receptor beta chain was profiled in a study of PD-L1 blockade in urothelial cancer. Per-patient samples, pretreatment and on-treatment, numbered 1 to 8. The repertoire was sequenced with immunoSEQ multiplex PCR; TCRdb's copy has only in-frame clones and lacks some. The sample carries 70,000 to 75,000 clones, roughly 84% recorded once. Here the sequenced sample was PBMCs, taken around atezolizumab (anti-PD-L1) treatment. The clonotype was recovered from a man between 65 and 85 years old with urothelial cancer.

Here the CDR3 reads CASSSETSGRRYNEQFF. CDR3 nucleotides: TGTGCCAGCAGCTCAGAGACTAGCGGGAGGAGGTACAATGAGCAGTTCTTC. The chain uses TRBV7-6 and TRBJ2-1; 13 nucleotides agree with TRBD2. Germline V lookup: CDR1 SGHVS, CDR2 FNYEAQ. This CDR3 comprises 17 residues. The J segment lost 4 bases and the V segment lost 4 bases, leaving 7 bases of the junction unmatched.